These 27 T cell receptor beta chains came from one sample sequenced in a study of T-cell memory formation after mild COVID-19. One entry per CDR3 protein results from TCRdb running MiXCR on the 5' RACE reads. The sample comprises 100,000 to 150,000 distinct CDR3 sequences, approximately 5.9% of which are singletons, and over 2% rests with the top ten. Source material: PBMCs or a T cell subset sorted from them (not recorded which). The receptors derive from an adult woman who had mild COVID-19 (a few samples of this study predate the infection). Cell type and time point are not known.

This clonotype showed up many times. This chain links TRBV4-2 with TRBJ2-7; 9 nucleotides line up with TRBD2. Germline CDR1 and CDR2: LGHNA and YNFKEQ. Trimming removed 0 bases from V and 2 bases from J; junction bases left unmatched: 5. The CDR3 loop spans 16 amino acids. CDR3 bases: TGTGCCAGCAGCCAAGAGGGGCTAGCGGGGACCTACGAGCAGTACTTC. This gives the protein CASSQEGLAGTYEQYF.

CDR3 residues: CASSYSIGQAHEKLFF. In DNA, the CDR3 is TGTGCCAGCAGTTACTCGATAGGACAAGCGCATGAAAAACTGTTTTTT. The chain carries TRBV6-5 and TRBJ1-4; TRBD1 is a possible D gene (5 bases). Germline assignment: CDR1 MNHEY and CDR2 SVGAGI. CDR3 size: 16 residues. The V gene lost 0 bases and the J gene lost 6 bases, with 14 bases spanning the gap.

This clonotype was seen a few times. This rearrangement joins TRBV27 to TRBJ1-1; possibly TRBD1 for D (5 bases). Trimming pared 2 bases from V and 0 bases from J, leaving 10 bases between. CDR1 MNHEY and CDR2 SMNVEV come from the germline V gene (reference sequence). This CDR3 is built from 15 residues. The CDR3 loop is CASSLGTVMNTEAFF. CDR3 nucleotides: TGTGCCAGCAGTTTAGGGACGGTAATGAACACTGAAGCTTTCTTT.

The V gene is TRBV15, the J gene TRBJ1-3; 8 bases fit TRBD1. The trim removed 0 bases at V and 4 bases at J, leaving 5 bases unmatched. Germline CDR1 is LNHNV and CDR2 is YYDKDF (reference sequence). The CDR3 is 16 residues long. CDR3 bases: TGTGCCACCAGCAGAGACTCGACAGGGGCCGGAAACACCATATATTTT. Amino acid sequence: CATSRDSTGAGNTIYF.

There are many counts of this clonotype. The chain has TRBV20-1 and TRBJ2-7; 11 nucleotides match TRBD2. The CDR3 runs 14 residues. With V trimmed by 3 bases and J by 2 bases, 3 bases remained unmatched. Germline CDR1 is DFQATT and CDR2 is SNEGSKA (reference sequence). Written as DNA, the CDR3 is TGCAGTGCTAGCCTAGCGGGAGGAACCTACGAGCAGTACTTC. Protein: CSASLAGGTYEQYF.

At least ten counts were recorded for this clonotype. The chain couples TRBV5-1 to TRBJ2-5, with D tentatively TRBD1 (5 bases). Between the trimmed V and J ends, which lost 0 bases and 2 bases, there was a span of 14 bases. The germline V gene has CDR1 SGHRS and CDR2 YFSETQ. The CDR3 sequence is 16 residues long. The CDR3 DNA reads TGCGCCAGCAGCTTGGATCCCCAGGGCCCACAAGAGACCCAGTACTTC. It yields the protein CASSLDPQGPQETQYF.

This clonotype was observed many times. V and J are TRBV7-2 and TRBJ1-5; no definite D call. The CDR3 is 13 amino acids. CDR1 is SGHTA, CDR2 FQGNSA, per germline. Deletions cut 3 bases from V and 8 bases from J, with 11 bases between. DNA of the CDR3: TGTGCCAGCAGCTTGGGGAGGATTGAGCCCCAGCATTTT. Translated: CASSLGRIEPQHF.

Here the CDR3 reads CASSQIVAGGREQYF. The CDR3 region has the DNA TGTGCCAGCAGCCAAATTGTAGCGGGGGGGCGCGAGCAGTACTTC. This chain uses TRBV4-2 with TRBJ2-7; 11 positions match TRBD2. Trimming removed 2 bases from V and 6 bases from J; junction bases left unmatched: 6. CDR1 is LGHNA, CDR2 YNFKEQ, per germline. The CDR3 is 15 amino acids.

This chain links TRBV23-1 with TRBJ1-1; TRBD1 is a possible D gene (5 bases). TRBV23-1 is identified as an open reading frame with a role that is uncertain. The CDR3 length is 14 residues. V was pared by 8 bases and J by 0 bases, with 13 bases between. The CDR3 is CASGMTEMNTEAFF. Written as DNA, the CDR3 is TGCGCCAGCGGAATGACAGAGATGAACACTGAAGCTTTCTTT.

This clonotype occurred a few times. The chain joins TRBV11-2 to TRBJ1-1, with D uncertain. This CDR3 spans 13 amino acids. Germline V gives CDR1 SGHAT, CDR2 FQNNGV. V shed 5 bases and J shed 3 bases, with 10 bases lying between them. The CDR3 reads CASSPPGYTEAFF. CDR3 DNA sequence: TGTGCCAGCAGCCCCCCCGGGTACACTGAAGCTTTCTTT.

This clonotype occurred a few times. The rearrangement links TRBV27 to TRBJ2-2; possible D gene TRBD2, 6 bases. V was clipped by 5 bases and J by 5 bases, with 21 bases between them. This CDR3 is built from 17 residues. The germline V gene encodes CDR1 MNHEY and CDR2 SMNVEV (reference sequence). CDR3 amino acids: CASSPSTGPGGTGELFF. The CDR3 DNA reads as TGTGCCAGCAGTCCCTCTACAGGCCCCGGGGGAACCGGGGAGCTGTTTTTT.

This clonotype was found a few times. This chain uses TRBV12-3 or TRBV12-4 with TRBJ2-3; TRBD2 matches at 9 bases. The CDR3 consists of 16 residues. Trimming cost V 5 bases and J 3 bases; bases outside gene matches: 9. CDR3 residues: CASSRIAGAGTDTQYF. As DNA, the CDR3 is TGTGCCAGCAGTCGCATAGCGGGGGCGGGGACAGATACGCAGTATTTT.

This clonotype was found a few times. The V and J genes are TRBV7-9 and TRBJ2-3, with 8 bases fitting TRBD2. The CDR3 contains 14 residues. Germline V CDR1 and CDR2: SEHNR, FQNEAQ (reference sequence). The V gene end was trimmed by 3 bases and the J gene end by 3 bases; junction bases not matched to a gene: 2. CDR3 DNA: TGTGCCAGCAGCTTGACGGGGGGGACAGATACGCAGTATTTT. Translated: CASSLTGGTDTQYF.

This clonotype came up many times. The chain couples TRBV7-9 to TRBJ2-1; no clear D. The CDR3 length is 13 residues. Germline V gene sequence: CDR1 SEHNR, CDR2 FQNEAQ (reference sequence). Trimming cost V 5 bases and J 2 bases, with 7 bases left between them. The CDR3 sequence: CASSPAPYNEQFF. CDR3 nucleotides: TGTGCCAGCAGCCCCGCCCCCTACAATGAGCAGTTCTTC.

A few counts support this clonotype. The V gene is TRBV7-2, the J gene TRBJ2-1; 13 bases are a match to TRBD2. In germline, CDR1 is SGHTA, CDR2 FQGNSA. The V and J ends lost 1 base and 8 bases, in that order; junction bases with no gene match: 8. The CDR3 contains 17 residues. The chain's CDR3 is CASSLVSTSGRAHEQFF. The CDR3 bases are TGTGCCAGCAGCTTAGTGTCAACTAGCGGGAGGGCCCATGAGCAGTTCTTC.

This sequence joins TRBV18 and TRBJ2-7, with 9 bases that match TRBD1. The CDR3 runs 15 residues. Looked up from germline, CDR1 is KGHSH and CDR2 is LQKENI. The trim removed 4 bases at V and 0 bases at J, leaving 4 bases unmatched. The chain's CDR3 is CASSQGQGSSYEQYF. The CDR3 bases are TGTGCCAGCTCACAGGGACAGGGTAGCTCCTACGAGCAGTACTTC.

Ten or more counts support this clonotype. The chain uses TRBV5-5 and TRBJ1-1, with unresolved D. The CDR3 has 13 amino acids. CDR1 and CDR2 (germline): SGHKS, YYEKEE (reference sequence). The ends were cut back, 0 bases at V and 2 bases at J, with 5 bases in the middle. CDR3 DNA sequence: TGTGCCAGCAGCTTGGTTTCTAACACTGAAGCTTTCTTT. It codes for CASSLVSNTEAFF.

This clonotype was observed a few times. The CDR3 DNA is TGTGCCAGCAGCTTAGATCCTAGTTGGAACACTGAAGCTTTCTTT. As protein: CASSLDPSWNTEAFF. The V and J genes are TRBV11-2 and TRBJ1-1, with D uncertain. Germline CDR1 and CDR2: SGHAT and FQNNGV. Between the trimmed V and J ends, which lost 0 bases and 1 base, there was a span of 9 bases. The CDR3 runs to 15 residues.

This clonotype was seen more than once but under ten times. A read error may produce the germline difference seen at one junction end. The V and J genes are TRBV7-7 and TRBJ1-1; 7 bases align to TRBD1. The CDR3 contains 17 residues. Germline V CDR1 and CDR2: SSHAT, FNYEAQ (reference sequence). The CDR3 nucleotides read TGTGCTAGCAGCTATTGGGACAGCAAATTTATGAACACTGAAGCTTTCTTT. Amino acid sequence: CASSYWDSKFMNTEAFF.

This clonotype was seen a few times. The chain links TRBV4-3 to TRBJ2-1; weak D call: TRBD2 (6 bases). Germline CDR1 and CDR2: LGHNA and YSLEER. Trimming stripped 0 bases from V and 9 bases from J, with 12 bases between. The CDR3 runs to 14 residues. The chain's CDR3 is CASSQERGVGEQFF. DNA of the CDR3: TGCGCCAGCAGCCAAGAACGCGGGGTGGGTGAGCAGTTCTTC.

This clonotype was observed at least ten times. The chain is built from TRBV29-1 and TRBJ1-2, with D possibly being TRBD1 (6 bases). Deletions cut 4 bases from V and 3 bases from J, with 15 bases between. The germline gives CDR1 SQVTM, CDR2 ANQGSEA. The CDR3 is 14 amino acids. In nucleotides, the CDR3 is TGCAGCGTTGGAACCGTAGGGGGGGACTATGGCTACACCTTC. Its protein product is CSVGTVGGDYGYTF. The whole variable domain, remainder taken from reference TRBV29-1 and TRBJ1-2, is SAVISQKPSRDICQRGTSLTIQCQVDSQVTMMFWYRQQPGQSLTLIATANQGSEATYESGFVIDKFPISRPNLTFSTLTVSNMSPEDSSIYLCSVGTVGGDYGYTFGSGTRLTVV.

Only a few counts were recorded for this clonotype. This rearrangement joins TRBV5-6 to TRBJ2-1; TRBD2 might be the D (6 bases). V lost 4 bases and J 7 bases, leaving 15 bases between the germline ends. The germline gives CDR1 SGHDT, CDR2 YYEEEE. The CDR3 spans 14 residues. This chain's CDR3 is CASSLGGLGNEQFF. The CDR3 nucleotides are TGTGCCAGCAGCCTGGGGGGTTTGGGTAATGAGCAGTTCTTC.

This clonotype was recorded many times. CDR3 bases: TGTGCCAGCAGTGATCACCGGGCCCCCAATGAGCAGTTCTTC. This sequence encodes CASSDHRAPNEQFF. The chain uses TRBV25-1 and TRBJ2-1; D unresolved. Germline-derived CDR1 and CDR2 are MGHDK and SYGVNS. The CDR3 has 14 residues. V was pared by 3 bases and J by 6 bases, with 12 bases between. Complete variable domain (other parts from reference TRBV25-1 and TRBJ2-1): EADIYQTPRYLVIGTGKKITLECSQTMGHDKMYWYQQDPGMELHLIHYSYGVNSTEKGDLSSESTVSRIRTEHFPLTLESARPSHTSQYLCASSDHRAPNEQFFGPGTRLTVL.

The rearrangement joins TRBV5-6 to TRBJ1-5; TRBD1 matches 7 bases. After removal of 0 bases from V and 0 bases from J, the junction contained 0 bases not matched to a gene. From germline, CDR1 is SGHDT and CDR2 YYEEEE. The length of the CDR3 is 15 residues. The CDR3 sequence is CASSLGDSSNQPQHF. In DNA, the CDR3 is TGTGCCAGCAGCTTGGGGGACAGTAGCAATCAGCCCCAGCATTTT.

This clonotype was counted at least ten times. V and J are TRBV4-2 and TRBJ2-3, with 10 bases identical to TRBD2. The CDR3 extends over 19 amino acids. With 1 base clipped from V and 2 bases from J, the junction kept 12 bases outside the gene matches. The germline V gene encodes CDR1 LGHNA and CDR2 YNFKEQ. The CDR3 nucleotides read TGTGCCAGCAGCCAAGTGGAACTAGCGGGGACTTTTTACACAGATACGCAGTATTTT. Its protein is CASSQVELAGTFYTDTQYF.

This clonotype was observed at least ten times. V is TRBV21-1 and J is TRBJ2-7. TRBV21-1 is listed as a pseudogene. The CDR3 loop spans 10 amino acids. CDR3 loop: CASGEYEQYF. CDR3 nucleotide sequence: TGTGCCAGCGGGGAATACGAGCAGTACTTC.

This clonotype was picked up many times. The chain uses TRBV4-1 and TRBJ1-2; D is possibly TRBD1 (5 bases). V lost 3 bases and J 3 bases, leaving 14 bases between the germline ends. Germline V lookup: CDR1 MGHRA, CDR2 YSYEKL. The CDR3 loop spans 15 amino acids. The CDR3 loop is CASSQSTVQDYGYTF. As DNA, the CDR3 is TGCGCCAGCAGCCAGTCAACGGTACAGGACTATGGCTACACCTTC.